This TCR beta chain was obtained from a study of T cells after yellow fever vaccination. Study context: Fractions low in cell number were prepared with SMART-Seq v4 Ultra Low Input. Overall study findings and caveats: Re-detected after boosting: most primary clones, 96% of CD4 and 75% to 90% of CD8.

Germline assignment: CDR1 SGHTA and CDR2 FQGNSA. The CDR3 is 14 residues long. J gave up 6 bases and V 3 bases, and 2 bases lay outside the gene matches. At least ten counts were recorded for this clonotype. Antigen: not known. TCRdb reprocessed the 5' RACE reads with MiXCR, giving one entry per CDR3 protein. The data contain 310,000 or so distinct CDR3 sequences, 3.6% of them singletons. This specimen consisted of PBMCs, obtained on the day of the yellow fever booster vaccination. The sequence derives from a man between 18 and 29 years old who received the YFV17D yellow fever vaccine. The chain joins TRBV7-2 to TRBJ2-3, with 11 bases lining up with TRBD2. Here the CDR3 reads CASSLTSGEDTQYF. The CDR3 nucleotides read TGTGCCAGCAGCTTGACTAGCGGGGAGGATACGCAGTATTTT. Supplemented by reference TRBV7-2 and TRBJ2-3, the full variable domain reads GAGVSQSPSNKVTEKGKDVELRCDPISGHTALYWYRQSLGQGLEFLIYFQGNSAPDKSGLPSDRFSAERTGGSVSTLTIQRTQQEDSAVYLCASSLTSGEDTQYFGPGTRLTVL.